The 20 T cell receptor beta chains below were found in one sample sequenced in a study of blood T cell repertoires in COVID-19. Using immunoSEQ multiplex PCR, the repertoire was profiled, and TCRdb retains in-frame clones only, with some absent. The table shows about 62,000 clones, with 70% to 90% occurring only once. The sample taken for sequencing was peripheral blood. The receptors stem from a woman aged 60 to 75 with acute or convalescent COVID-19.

The CDR3 DNA reads TGCGCCAGCAGCTTGACATTTTCGGGTAGGCAAGAGACCCAGTACTTC. Translated: CASSLTFSGRQETQYF. The chain joins TRBV5-1 to TRBJ2-5; D is uncertain. CDR1 is SGHRS and CDR2 is YFSETQ in the germline V gene. The CDR3 runs to 16 residues. V dropped 1 base and J dropped 2 bases, with 15 bases sitting between them.

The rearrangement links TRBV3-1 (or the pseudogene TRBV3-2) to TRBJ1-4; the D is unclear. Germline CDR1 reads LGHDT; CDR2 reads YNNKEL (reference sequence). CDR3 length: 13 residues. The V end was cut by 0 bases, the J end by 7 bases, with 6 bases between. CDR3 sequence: CASSQDYGEKLFF. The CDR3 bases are TGTGCCAGCAGCCAAGATTACGGTGAAAAACTGTTTTTT.

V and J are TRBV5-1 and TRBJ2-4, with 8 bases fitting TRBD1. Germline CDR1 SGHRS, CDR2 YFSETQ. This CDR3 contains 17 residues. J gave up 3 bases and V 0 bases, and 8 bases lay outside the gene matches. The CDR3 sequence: CASSLVVGQGYKNIQYF. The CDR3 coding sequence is TGCGCCAGCAGCTTGGTTGTCGGACAGGGCTACAAAAACATTCAGTACTTC. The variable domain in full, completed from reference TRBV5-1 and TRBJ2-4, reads KAGVTQTPRYLIKTRGQQVTLSCSPISGHRSVSWYQQTPGQGLQFLFEYFSETQRNKGNFPGRFSGRQFSNSRSEMNVSTLELGDSALYLCASSLVVGQGYKNIQYFGAGTRLSVL.

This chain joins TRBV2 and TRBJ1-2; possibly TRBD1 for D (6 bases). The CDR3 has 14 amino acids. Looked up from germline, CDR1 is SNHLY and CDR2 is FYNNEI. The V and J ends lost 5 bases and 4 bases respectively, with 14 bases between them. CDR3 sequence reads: CASSRGGQIYGYTF. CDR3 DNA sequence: TGTGCCAGCAGTAGGGGGGGACAAATCTATGGCTACACCTTC.

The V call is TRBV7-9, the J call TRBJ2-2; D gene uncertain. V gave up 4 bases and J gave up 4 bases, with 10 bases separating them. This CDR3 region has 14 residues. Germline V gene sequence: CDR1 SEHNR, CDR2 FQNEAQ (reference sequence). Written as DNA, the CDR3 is TGTGCCAGCAGCTCCGACCGGAGCACCGGGGAGCTGTTTTTT. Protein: CASSSDRSTGELFF. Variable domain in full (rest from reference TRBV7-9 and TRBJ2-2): DTGVSQNPRHKITKRGQNVTFRCDPISEHNRLYWYRQTLGQGPEFLTYFQNEAQLEKSRLLSDRFSAERPKGSFSTLEIQRTEQGDSAMYLCASSSDRSTGELFFGEGSRLTVL.

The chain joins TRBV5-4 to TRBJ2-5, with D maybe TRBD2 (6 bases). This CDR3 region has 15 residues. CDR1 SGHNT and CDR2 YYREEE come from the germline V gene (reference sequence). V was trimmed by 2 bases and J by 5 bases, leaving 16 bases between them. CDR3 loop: CASSLGGTTGETQYF. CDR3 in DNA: TGTGCCAGCAGCTTAGGCGGGACCACGGGGGAGACCCAGTACTTC.

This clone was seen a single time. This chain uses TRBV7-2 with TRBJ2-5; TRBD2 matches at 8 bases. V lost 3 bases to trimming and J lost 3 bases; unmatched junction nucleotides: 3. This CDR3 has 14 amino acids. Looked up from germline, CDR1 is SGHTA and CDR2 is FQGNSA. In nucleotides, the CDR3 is TGTGCCAGCAGCTTCTTTAGCGGGGAAGAGACCCAGTACTTC. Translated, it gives CASSFFSGEETQYF.

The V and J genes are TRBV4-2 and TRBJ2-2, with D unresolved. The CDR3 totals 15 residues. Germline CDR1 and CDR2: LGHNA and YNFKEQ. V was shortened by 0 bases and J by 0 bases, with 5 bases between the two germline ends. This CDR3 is CASSQDYPNTGELFF. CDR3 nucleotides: TGTGCCAGCAGCCAAGATTATCCGAACACCGGGGAGCTGTTTTTT.

The CDR3 loop reads CATSRDGGKQETQYF. The CDR3 DNA follows: TGTGCCACCAGCAGAGATGGGGGGAAACAAGAGACCCAGTACTTC. This rearrangement joins TRBV15 to TRBJ2-5, with D possibly TRBD2 on 6 matching bases. This CDR3 comprises 15 residues. The germline CDR1 and CDR2 sequences are LNHNV and YYDKDF (reference sequence). The ends were cut back, 0 bases at V and 2 bases at J, with 10 bases in the middle.

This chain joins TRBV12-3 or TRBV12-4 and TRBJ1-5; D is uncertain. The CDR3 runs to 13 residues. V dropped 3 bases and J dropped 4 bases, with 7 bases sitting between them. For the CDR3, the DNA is TGTGCCAGCAGTTTCGGGGTAAATCAGCCCCAGCATTTT. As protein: CASSFGVNQPQHF.

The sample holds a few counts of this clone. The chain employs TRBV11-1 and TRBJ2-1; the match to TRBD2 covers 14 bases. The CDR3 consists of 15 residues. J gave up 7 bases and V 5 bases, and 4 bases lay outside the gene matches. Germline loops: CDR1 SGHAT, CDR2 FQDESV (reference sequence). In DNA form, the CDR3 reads TGTGCCAGCAGCCGACTAGCGGGAGGGCTTAATGAGCAGTTCTTC. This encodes CASSRLAGGLNEQFF.

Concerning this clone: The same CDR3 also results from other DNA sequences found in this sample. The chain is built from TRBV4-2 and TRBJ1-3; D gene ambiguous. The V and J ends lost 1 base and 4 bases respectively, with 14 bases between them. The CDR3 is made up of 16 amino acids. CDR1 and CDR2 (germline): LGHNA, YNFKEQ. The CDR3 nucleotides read TGTGCCAGCAGCCAAGGGGCCCCCGGGAACGGAAACACCATATATTTT. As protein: CASSQGAPGNGNTIYF.

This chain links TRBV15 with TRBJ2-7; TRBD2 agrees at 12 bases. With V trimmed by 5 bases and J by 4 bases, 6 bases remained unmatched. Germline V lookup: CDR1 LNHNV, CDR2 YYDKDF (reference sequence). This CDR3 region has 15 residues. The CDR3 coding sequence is TGTGCCACCAGCCTCGGACTAGCGGGAACTTACGAGCAGTACGTC. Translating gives CATSLGLAGTYEQYV.

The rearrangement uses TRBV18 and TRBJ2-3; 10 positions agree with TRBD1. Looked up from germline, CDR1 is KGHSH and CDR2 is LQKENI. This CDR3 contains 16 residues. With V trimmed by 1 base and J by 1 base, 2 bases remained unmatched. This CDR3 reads CASSPRDRGRTDTQYF. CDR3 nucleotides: TGTGCCAGCTCACCACGGGACAGGGGACGCACAGATACGCAGTATTTT.

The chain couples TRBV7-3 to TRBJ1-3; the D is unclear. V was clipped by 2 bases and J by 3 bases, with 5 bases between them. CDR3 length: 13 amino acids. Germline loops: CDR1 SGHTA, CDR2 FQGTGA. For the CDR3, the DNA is TGTGCCAGCAGCTTAGGGCTTGGAAACACCATATATTTT. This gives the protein CASSLGLGNTIYF.

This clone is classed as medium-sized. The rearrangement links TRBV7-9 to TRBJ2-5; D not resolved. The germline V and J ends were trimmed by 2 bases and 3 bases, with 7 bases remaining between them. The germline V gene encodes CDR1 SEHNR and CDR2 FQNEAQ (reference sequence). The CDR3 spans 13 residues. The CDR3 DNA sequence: TGTGCCAGCAGCTTATTCAGAAAAGAGACCCAGTACTTC. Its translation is CASSLFRKETQYF.

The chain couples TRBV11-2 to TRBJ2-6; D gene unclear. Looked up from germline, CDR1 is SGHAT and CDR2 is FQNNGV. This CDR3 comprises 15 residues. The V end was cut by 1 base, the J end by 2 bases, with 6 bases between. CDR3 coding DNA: TGTGCCAGCAGCTTAGGTACGGCTGGGGCCAACGTCCTGACTTTC. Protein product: CASSLGTAGANVLTF.

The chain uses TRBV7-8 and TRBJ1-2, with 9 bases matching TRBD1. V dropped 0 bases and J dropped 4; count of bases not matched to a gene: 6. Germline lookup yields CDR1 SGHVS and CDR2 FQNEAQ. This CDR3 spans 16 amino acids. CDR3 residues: CASSLAQGAVGYGYTF. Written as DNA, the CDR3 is TGTGCCAGCAGCTTAGCACAGGGGGCGGTAGGCTATGGCTACACCTTC.

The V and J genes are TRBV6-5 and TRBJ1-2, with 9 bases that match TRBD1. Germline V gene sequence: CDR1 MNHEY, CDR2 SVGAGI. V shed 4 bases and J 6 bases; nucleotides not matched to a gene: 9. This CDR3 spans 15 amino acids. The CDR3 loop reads CASSFTGGNTNGYTF. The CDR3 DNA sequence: TGTGCCAGCAGTTTCACAGGGGGCAATACAAATGGCTACACCTTC.

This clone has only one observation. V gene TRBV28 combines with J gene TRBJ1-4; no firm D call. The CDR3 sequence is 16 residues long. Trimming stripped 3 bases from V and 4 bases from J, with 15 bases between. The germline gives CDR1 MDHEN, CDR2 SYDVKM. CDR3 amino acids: CASSFGGKRLNEKLFF. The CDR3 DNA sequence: TGTGCCAGCAGTTTTGGAGGTAAACGACTTAATGAAAAACTGTTTTTT.